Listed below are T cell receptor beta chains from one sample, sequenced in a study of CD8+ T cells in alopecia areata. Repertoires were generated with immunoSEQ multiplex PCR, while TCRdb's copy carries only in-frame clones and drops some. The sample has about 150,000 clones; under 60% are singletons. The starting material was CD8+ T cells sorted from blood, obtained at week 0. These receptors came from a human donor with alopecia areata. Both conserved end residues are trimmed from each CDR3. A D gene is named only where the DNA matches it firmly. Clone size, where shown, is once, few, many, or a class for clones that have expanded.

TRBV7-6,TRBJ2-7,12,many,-,ASSLGGSWDEQY
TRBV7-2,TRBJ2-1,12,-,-,ASSSGGRGIEQF
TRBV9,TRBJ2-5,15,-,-,ASSVGDTPGYRETQY
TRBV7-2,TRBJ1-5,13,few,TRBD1,ASSSTSQGAQPQH
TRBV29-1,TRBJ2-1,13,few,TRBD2,SVQSGTSGGNEQF
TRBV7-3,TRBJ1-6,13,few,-,ASSLGVGADSPLH
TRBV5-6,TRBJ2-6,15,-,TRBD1,ASRWTGPRSGANVLT
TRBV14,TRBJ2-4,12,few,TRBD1,ASSQEGQGNIQY
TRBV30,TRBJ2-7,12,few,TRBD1,AWSERQGGYEQY
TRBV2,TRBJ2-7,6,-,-,ASNEQY
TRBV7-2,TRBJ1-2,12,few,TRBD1,ASSPTGGDYGYT
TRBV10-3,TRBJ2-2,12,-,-,AIQLTINTGELF
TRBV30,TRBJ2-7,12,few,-,AQSTGTTRYEQY
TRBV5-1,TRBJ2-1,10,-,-,ASSLVSNEQF
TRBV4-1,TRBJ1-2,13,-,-,ASSQDRGANYGYT
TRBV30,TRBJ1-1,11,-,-,AWSEGGNTEAF
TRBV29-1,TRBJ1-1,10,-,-,SIRDLPTEAF
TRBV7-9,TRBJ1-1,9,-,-,ASSFGTEAF
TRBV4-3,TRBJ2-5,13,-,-,ASSQARGRMETQY
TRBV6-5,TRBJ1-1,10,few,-,ASKTGNTEAF
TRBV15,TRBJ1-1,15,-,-,ATSRDRLGRLNTEAF
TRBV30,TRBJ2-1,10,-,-,AWSVPINEQF
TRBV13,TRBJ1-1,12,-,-,ASSHMLSRTEAF
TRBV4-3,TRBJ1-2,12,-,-,ASSQGSGNYGYT
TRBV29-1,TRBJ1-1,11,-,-,SVGELENTEAF
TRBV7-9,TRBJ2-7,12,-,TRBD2,ASSPGTSRYEQY
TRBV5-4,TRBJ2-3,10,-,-,ASRPRGDTQY
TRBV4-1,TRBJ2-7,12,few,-,ASSHPGPNYEQY
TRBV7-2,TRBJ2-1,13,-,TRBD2,ASSLDGGATNEQF
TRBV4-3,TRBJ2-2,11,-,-,ASSQAGTGELF
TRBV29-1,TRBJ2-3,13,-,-,SVEVAETDSDTQY
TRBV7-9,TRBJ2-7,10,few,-,ASSYPRGEQY
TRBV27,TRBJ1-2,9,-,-,ASGQNYGYT
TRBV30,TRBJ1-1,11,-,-,AWSVQVNTEAF
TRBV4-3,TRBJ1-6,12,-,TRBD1,ASSRDSDNSPLH
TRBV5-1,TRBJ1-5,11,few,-,ASSLGSGQPQH
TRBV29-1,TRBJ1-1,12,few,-,SVEGTGGGTEAF
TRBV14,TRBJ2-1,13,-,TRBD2,ASLPAAGVYNEQF
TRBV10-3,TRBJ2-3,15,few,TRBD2,AISESTSGGATDTQY
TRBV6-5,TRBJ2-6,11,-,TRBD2,ASSYPGGARLS
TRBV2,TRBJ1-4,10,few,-,ASSDPNEKLF
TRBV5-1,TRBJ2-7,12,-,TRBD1,ASSLRQGNYEQY
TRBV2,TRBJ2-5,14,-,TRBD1,ASSLPTGRGGETQY
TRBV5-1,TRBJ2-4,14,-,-,ASSSRPGRGSNIQY